The clone carrying this T cell receptor beta chain was found many times. V shed 8 bases and J 3 bases; nucleotides not matched to a gene: 11. There are 16 residues in the CDR3. Germline V gene data show CDR1 as MDHEN and CDR2 as SYDVKM. Only in-frame clones appear in the TCRdb table, and some are missing; sequencing was by immunoSEQ multiplex PCR. Seen here are 150,000 to 200,000 clones, about 91% observed once, and the top ten hold about 1.8%. This entry belongs to a study of control samples from healthy donors and cancer patients. Material: blood. V is TRBV28 and J is TRBJ1-5, with 9 bases that match TRBD1. This receptor was identified in a man younger than 30 in good health. CDR3 DNA: TGTGCCAGCCTGCACAGGGGGCAGATTGACAATCAGCCCCAGCATTTT. Its protein is CASLHRGQIDNQPQHF.